A selection of T cell receptor beta chains follows, all from one sample in a study of cytomegalovirus exposure and HLA in healthy donors. Generated by immunoSEQ multiplex PCR, the TCRdb table keeps only in-frame clones and is missing some. The sample carries approximately 110,000 clones, approximately 80% recorded once. The sample comprised PBMCs. Receptors were obtained from a woman between 40 and 50 years old in good health and CMV-seropositive. Each CDR3 is given with its conserved first and last residue. The order of the fields is D gene, clone size, J gene, CDR3 length, V gene, CDR3 DNA, CDR3 protein. A D gene is named only where the DNA matches it firmly. For some rows the clone size is stated as once, few or many, or as a class when expanded; others skip it.

>TRBD2|NA|TRBJ2-3|15|TRBV28
TGTGCCAGCAGCTCTCTGGGGAGCGGGAAAGATACGCAGTATTTT
CASSSLGSGKDTQYF
>TRBD2|few|TRBJ2-7|16|TRBV5-1
TGCGCCAGCAGCTTGGGACTAGCGGGAGTAACGTTAGAGCAGTACTTC
CASSLGLAGVTLEQYF
>TRBD1|once|TRBJ2-7|14|TRBV28
TGTGCCAGCAGTGACAGGGTTGGCTCCTACGAGCAGTACTTC
CASSDRVGSYEQYF
>NA|NA|TRBJ1-5|13|TRBV7-3
TGTGCCAGCAGCTTAGGGGCCAATCAGCCCCAGCATTTT
CASSLGANQPQHF
>NA|NA|TRBJ1-6|13|TRBV10-2
TGCGCCAGCAGCGGTACCTATAATTCACCCCTCCACTTT
CASSGTYNSPLHF
>TRBD1|few|TRBJ1-5|15|TRBV30
TGTGCCTGGAGTGTCGGGACAGGGGCATCGCAGCCCCAGCATTTT
CAWSVGTGASQPQHF
>TRBD2|NA|TRBJ2-3|17|TRBV5-1
TGCGCCAGCAGCTTACCCGGGACTAGCGGTTTCACAGATACGCAGTATTTT
CASSLPGTSGFTDTQYF
>NA|once|TRBJ2-2|14|TRBV2
TGTGCCAGCAGTGATGCGCACAGCACCGGGGAGCTGTTTTTT
CASSDAHSTGELFF
>NA|NA|TRBJ2-7|10|TRBV6-1
TGTGCCAGCAGACTCCACGAGCAGTACTTC
CASRLHEQYF
>NA|NA|TRBJ2-1|13|TRBV19
TGTGCCAGTTCCCTCACAGGGTACAATGAGCAGTTCTTC
CASSLTGYNEQFF
>TRBD1|NA|TRBJ2-5|13|TRBV29-1
TGCAGCGTCGCGGGACAGGTTCAAGAGACCCAGTACTTC
CSVAGQVQETQYF
>NA|NA|TRBJ2-2|15|TRBV21-1
TGTGCCAGCAAGCGAGGGGGGGAGGGTACCGGGGAGCTGTTTTTT
CASKRGGEGTGELFF
>TRBD2|NA|TRBJ2-1|14|TRBV7-3
TGTGCCAGCAGCTTATCGCGGGAGAGGGATGAGCAGTTCTTC
CASSLSRERDEQFF
>NA|NA|TRBJ2-1|13|TRBV27
TGTGCCAGCAGTACCGAGTCCTACAATGAGCAGTTCTTC
CASSTESYNEQFF
>NA|NA|TRBJ2-2|14|TRBV14
TGTGCCAGCAGCCGCCAGCGTAACACCGGGGAGCTGTTTTTT
CASSRQRNTGELFF
>NA|NA|TRBJ1-1|15|TRBV7-3
TGTGCCAGCAGTTCCCAACAGGGTCGAAGCACTGAAGCTTTCTTT
CASSSQQGRSTEAFF
>NA|NA|TRBJ2-7|15|TRBV28
TGTGCCAGCAGTTTTTGGGGGAGGCGGTCCCACGAGCAGTACTTC
CASSFWGRRSHEQYF
>NA|NA|TRBJ2-3|17|TRBV12-1
TGTGCCAGCAGCTTTGGGGGCGGGAGGGAAAGCACAGATACGCAGTATTTT
CASSFGGGRESTDTQYF
>NA|NA|TRBJ1-1|11|TRBV6-5
TGTGCCGCCGGACGGGGCACTGAAGCTTTCTTT
CAAGRGTEAFF
>NA|few|TRBJ2-7|12|TRBV2
TGTGCCAGCAGTGCGCAGGGCTACGAGCAGTACTTC
CASSAQGYEQYF
>NA|NA|TRBJ2-1|18|TRBV7-9
TGTTCCAGCAGCTTAGTGCTAGCCGGGAGTGGGGCCTACAATGAGCAGTTCTTC
CSSSLVLAGSGAYNEQFF
>TRBD1|few|TRBJ2-2|15|TRBV19
TGTGCCAGTAGTATCCGGGACAGGGATGGCGGGGAGCTGTTTTTT
CASSIRDRDGGELFF
>NA|few|TRBJ2-2|15|TRBV5-1
TGCGCCAGCAGCTTGGGCGGGACGAACACCGGGGAGCTGTTTTTT
CASSLGGTNTGELFF
>TRBD1|once|TRBJ2-4|16|TRBV19
TGTGCCAGTAGTCATTGGACAGGGGGCTCCAAAAACATTCAGTACTTC
CASSHWTGGSKNIQYF
>NA|few|TRBJ1-1|14|TRBV4-1
TGCGCCAGCAGCCCACCGGGTTTCAACACTGAAGCTTTCTTT
CASSPPGFNTEAFF
>NA|NA|TRBJ1-2|13|TRBV10-1
TGCGCCAGCAGTGATACGGGAAACTATGGCTACACCTTC
CASSDTGNYGYTF
>TRBD2|NA|TRBJ2-1|13|TRBV7-3
TGTGCCAGCAGCGCGGGACTAGCGGAGGAGCAGTTCTTC
CASSAGLAEEQFF
>TRBD2|NA|TRBJ2-7|16|TRBV28
TGTGCCAGCAGTGGAACGGGGACTAGCGGACTATACGAGCAGTACTTC
CASSGTGTSGLYEQYF
>TRBD2|few|TRBJ2-2|14|TRBV2
TGTGCCAGCATAGGAGCGGGAGGAACCGGGGAGCTGTTTTTT
CASIGAGGTGELFF
>TRBD1|NA|TRBJ1-5|15|TRBV6-5
TGTGCCAGCAGCTCAGGACAGGTCAGCAATCAGCCCCAGCATTTT
CASSSGQVSNQPQHF
>NA|NA|TRBJ1-2|16|TRBV7-9
TGTGCCAGCAGCCCTCAGGCTGTCCGAACTAACTATGGCTACACCTTC
CASSPQAVRTNYGYTF
>TRBD2|once|TRBJ2-1|15|TRBV19
TGTGCCAGTAGCCAATTCGGGGGGGATTACAATGAGCAGTTCTTC
CASSQFGGDYNEQFF
>NA|NA|TRBJ2-1|13|TRBV6-1
TGTGCCAGCGCGGCTAGCGGAGGGGGGGAGCAGTTCTTC
CASAASGGGEQFF
>NA|NA|TRBJ1-5|16|TRBV4-1
TGCGCCAGCAGCCAAGAATACAGTCCTCGCAATCAGCCCCAGCATTTT
CASSQEYSPRNQPQHF